Listed below are T cell receptor beta chains from one sample, sequenced in a study of T cell responses to AZD1222 COVID-19 vaccine. Sequencing was performed with immunoSEQ multiplex PCR; in TCRdb, only in-frame clones are kept and a portion is missing. The table shows 150,000 to 200,000 clones, with around nine tenths occurring only once. This specimen was peripheral blood, taken 28 days after the second AZD1222 dose. These receptors originate from an adult who received the AZD1222 COVID-19 vaccine. Both conserved end residues are part of each CDR3. Each record gives: V gene, J gene, D gene, clone size, CDR3 protein, CDR3 DNA. D genes are given only for firm matches. Clone size is shown for a subset of rows, as once, few, many or a class of expanded clone.

V: TRBV10-3
J: TRBJ1-6
D: NA
size: NA
CDR3: CAIRDSRNSPLHF
DNA: TGTGCCATCAGAGACAGCAGAAATTCACCCCTCCACTTT

V: TRBV5-4
J: TRBJ1-2
D: TRBD1
size: once
CDR3: CASSPDTTGGSDGYTF
DNA: TGTGCCAGCAGCCCGGACACCACAGGGGGCTCGGATGGCTACACCTTC

V: TRBV21-1
J: TRBJ2-7
D: NA
size: NA
CDR3: CASSKGPLSPNNYEQYF
DNA: TGTGCCAGCAGCAAAGGTCCCTTATCTCCCAATAACTACGAGCAGTACTTC

V: TRBV10-3
J: TRBJ1-5
D: TRBD1
size: NA
CDR3: CAIRDRGFDQPQHF
DNA: TGTGCCATCAGGGACAGGGGGTTCGATCAGCCCCAGCATTTT

V: TRBV3-1/TRBV3-2
J: TRBJ2-5
D: NA
size: NA
CDR3: CASSQLAETQYF
DNA: TGTGCCAGCAGCCAGCTAGCGGAGACCCAGTACTTC

V: TRBV5-8
J: TRBJ1-2
D: TRBD1
size: NA
CDR3: CASSLGQGAWGYTF
DNA: TGTGCCAGCAGCCTGGGACAGGGGGCTTGGGGCTACACCTTC

V: TRBV7-2
J: TRBJ2-1
D: NA
size: NA
CDR3: CASGKLGWDNEQFF
DNA: TGTGCCAGCGGCAAACTAGGGTGGGACAATGAGCAGTTCTTC

V: TRBV25-1
J: TRBJ1-5
D: NA
size: NA
CDR3: CASQGTNQPQHF
DNA: TGTGCCAGCCAGGGGACCAATCAGCCCCAGCATTTT

V: TRBV7-6
J: TRBJ2-5
D: NA
size: NA
CDR3: CASSLDRRGSETQYF
DNA: TGTGCCAGCAGCTTAGATCGGAGGGGGTCAGAGACCCAGTACTTC

V: TRBV6-5
J: TRBJ1-1
D: NA
size: NA
CDR3: CASSYSRFQANTEAFF
DNA: TGTGCCAGCAGTTACTCGAGATTTCAGGCGAACACTGAAGCTTTCTTT

V: TRBV4-1
J: TRBJ2-7
D: NA
size: once
CDR3: CASSQGQAYEQYF
DNA: TGCGCCAGCAGCCAGGGACAAGCCTACGAGCAGTACTTC

V: TRBV15
J: TRBJ1-2
D: TRBD1
size: NA
CDR3: CATSRDSSQPGQTTYGYTF
DNA: TGTGCCACCAGCAGAGATTCTTCACAACCGGGACAGACAACCTATGGCTACACCTTC

V: TRBV2
J: TRBJ2-4
D: NA
size: NA
CDR3: CATTQEGRNIQYF
DNA: TGTGCCACTACCCAGGAGGGGCGAAACATTCAGTACTTC

V: TRBV6-5
J: TRBJ1-2
D: NA
size: once
CDR3: CASSPTQVYSQGYTF
DNA: TGTGCCAGCAGCCCAACTCAGGTCTATAGCCAGGGCTACACCTTC

V: TRBV23-1
J: TRBJ2-7
D: TRBD1
size: NA
CDR3: CASSSGTALSDEQYF
DNA: TGCGCCAGCAGCTCGGGGACAGCCCTTTCTGACGAGCAGTACTTC

V: TRBV27
J: TRBJ1-1
D: NA
size: NA
CDR3: CASSLRAAFMNTEAFF
DNA: TGTGCCAGCAGTTTAAGGGCGGCCTTCATGAACACTGAAGCTTTCTTT

V: TRBV6-2/TRBV6-3
J: TRBJ1-5
D: NA
size: NA
CDR3: CASSRSGHNQPQHF
DNA: TGTGCCAGCAGTAGGTCAGGGCACAATCAGCCCCAGCATTTT

V: TRBV4-1
J: TRBJ2-1
D: NA
size: NA
CDR3: CASSRVPYNEQFF
DNA: TGCGCCAGCAGCAGGGTCCCCTACAATGAGCAGTTCTTC

V: TRBV25-1
J: TRBJ2-1
D: NA
size: NA
CDR3: CASSEFGGNEQFF
DNA: TGTGCCAGCAGTGAATTTGGTGGGAATGAGCAGTTCTTC

V: TRBV6-5
J: TRBJ1-2
D: TRBD1
size: NA
CDR3: CASSLGTGMSGYTF
DNA: TGTGCCAGCAGCCTCGGGACAGGCATGAGTGGCTACACCTTC

V: TRBV5-1
J: TRBJ2-5
D: NA
size: NA
CDR3: CASSPDLLSEYF
DNA: TGCGCCAGCAGCCCGGACTTATTGTCAGAGTACTTC

V: TRBV30
J: TRBJ1-3
D: NA
size: once
CDR3: CAWSFPGGSGNTIYF
DNA: TGTGCCTGGAGTTTCCCGGGTGGCTCTGGAAACACCATATATTTT

V: TRBV4-1
J: TRBJ1-1
D: NA
size: NA
CDR3: CATSPLAPNTEAFF
DNA: TGCGCCACCAGCCCCCTGGCACCGAACACTGAAGCTTTCTTT

V: TRBV10-1
J: TRBJ2-1
D: TRBD2
size: NA
CDR3: CASSESSGEFNEQFF
DNA: TGCGCCAGCAGTGAGTCTAGCGGGGAATTCAACGAGCAGTTCTTC

V: TRBV19
J: TRBJ1-5
D: NA
size: NA
CDR3: CASSRDAHQPQHF
DNA: TGTGCCAGTAGTCGGGACGCCCACCAGCCCCAGCATTTT

V: TRBV5-5
J: TRBJ2-7
D: NA
size: NA
CDR3: CASSFSRQTYEQYF
DNA: TGTGCCAGCAGCTTTAGTCGACAGACCTACGAGCAGTACTTC

V: TRBV19
J: TRBJ2-3
D: TRBD1
size: NA
CDR3: CASSAHRGRTDTQYF
DNA: TGTGCCAGTAGTGCCCACAGGGGGCGGACAGATACGCAGTATTTT

V: TRBV27
J: TRBJ2-7
D: TRBD1
size: NA
CDR3: CASSAPGQATYEQYF
DNA: TGTGCCAGCAGTGCTCCGGGACAGGCAACCTACGAGCAGTACTTC

V: TRBV5-1
J: TRBJ2-2
D: NA
size: NA
CDR3: CASSPRVSDAGELFF
DNA: TGCGCCAGCAGCCCCCGTGTTAGCGACGCCGGGGAGCTGTTTTTT

V: TRBV27
J: TRBJ1-6
D: TRBD1
size: NA
CDR3: CASSLDRDSPLHF
DNA: TGTGCCAGCAGTTTAGACAGGGATTCACCCCTCCACTTT

V: TRBV6-5
J: TRBJ2-2
D: NA
size: NA
CDR3: CASSYGLNTGELFF
DNA: TGTGCCAGCAGTTACGGCCTGAACACCGGGGAGCTGTTTTTT

V: TRBV2
J: TRBJ2-7
D: NA
size: NA
CDR3: CASSTGRYEQYF
DNA: TGTGCCAGCAGCACCGGACGGTACGAGCAGTACTTC

V: TRBV12-3/TRBV12-4
J: TRBJ1-2
D: NA
size: NA
CDR3: CASSHGGDYGYTF
DNA: TGTGCCAGCAGCCACGGGGGGGACTATGGCTACACCTTC

V: TRBV9
J: TRBJ1-4
D: NA
size: once
CDR3: CASSSRGGPNEKLFF
DNA: TGTGCCAGCAGCTCCCGGGGAGGACCTAATGAAAAACTGTTTTTT

V: TRBV5-1
J: TRBJ2-7
D: NA
size: NA
CDR3: CASSLGLGLSYEQYF
DNA: TGCGCCAGCAGCTTGGGTCTAGGCCTTTCCTACGAGCAGTACTTC

V: TRBV6-5
J: TRBJ1-1
D: NA
size: NA
CDR3: CATRPQTNLNTEAFF
DNA: TGTGCCACCCGTCCCCAAACGAATTTGAACACTGAAGCTTTCTTT

V: TRBV6-5
J: TRBJ2-7
D: NA
size: NA
CDR3: CASSYSLDSSYEQYF
DNA: TGTGCCAGCAGTTACTCGTTGGACAGCTCCTACGAGCAGTACTTC

V: TRBV9
J: TRBJ2-1
D: NA
size: NA
CDR3: CASSTQGLYSNEQFF
DNA: TGTGCCAGCAGCACGCAGGGGTTATACTCCAATGAGCAGTTCTTC

V: TRBV7-9
J: TRBJ1-2
D: NA
size: once
CDR3: CASSLIPLSGGFGYTF
DNA: TGTGCCAGCAGCTTAATCCCACTCTCGGGAGGGTTTGGCTACACCTTC

V: TRBV30
J: TRBJ1-1
D: NA
size: NA
CDR3: CAWSPSMLEAFF
DNA: TGTGCCTGGAGTCCCAGCATGCTTGAAGCTTTCTTT

V: TRBV6-1
J: TRBJ1-2
D: NA
size: NA
CDR3: CASSEAGLGGGFGYGYTF
DNA: TGTGCCAGCAGTGAAGCTGGTTTGGGTGGTGGGTTTGGCTATGGCTACACCTTC

V: TRBV14
J: TRBJ1-1
D: NA
size: NA
CDR3: CASSQEGGLSAFF
DNA: TGTGCCAGCAGCCAAGAAGGGGGGCTCAGTGCTTTCTTT

V: TRBV4-3
J: TRBJ2-3
D: TRBD2
size: NA
CDR3: CASSQGAAGGGTDTQYF
DNA: TGCGCCAGCAGCCAAGGCGCAGCGGGGGGGGGCACAGATACGCAGTATTTT

V: TRBV19
J: TRBJ1-2
D: TRBD1
size: NA
CDR3: CASSQDRDLYGYTF
DNA: TGTGCCAGTAGCCAGGACAGGGACTTGTATGGCTACACCTTC

V: TRBV4-2
J: TRBJ2-3
D: NA
size: NA
CDR3: CASSQDLNRPDTQYF
DNA: TGTGCCAGCAGCCAAGACCTTAACCGCCCGGATACGCAGTATTTT